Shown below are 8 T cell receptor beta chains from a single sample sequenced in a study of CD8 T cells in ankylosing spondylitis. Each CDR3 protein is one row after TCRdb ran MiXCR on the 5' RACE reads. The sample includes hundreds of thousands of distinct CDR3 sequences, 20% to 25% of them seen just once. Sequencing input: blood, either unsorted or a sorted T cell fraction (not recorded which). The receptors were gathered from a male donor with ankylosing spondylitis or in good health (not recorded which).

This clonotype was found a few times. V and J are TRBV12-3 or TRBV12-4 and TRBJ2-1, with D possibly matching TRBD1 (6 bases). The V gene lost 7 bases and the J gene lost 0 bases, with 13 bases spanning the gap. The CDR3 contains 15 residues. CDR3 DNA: TGTGCCAGCAAAAGCTGGACAGTCTCCTACAATGAGCAGTTCTTC. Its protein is CASKSWTVSYNEQFF.

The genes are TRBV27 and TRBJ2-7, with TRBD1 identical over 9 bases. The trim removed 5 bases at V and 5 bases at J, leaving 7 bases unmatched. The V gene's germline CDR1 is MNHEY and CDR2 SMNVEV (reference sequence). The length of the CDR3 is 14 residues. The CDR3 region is CASSLTGGWDEQYF. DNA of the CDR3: TGTGCCAGCAGTCTGACAGGGGGGTGGGACGAGCAGTACTTC.

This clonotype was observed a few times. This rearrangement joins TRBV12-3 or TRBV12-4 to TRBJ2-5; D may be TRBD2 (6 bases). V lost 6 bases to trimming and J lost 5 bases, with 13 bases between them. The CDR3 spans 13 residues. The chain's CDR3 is CASSWGEGETQYF. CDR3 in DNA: TGTGCCAGCAGCTGGGGGGAAGGCGAGACCCAGTACTTC.

CDR3 sequence (DNA): TGCGCCAGCAGCCAGCACCAGGCCGATTACAATGAGCAGTTCTTC. Protein sequence: CASSQHQADYNEQFF. The rearrangement uses TRBV4-1 and TRBJ2-1, with D unclear. The CDR3 extends over 15 amino acids. Germline assignment: CDR1 MGHRA and CDR2 YSYEKL. Trimming took off 3 bases at V and 4 bases at J, with 13 bases between the two ends.

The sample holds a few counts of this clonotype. CDR3 protein: CSGTGTGYHEQYF. DNA for the CDR3: TGCAGCGGCACCGGGACAGGGTACCACGAGCAGTACTTC. The rearrangement links TRBV29-1 to TRBJ2-7, with 9 bases fitting TRBD1. This CDR3 is 13 amino acids long. Unmatched junction bases numbered 9, after V lost 7 bases and J lost 5 bases. CDR1 SQVTM and CDR2 ANQGSEA come from the germline V gene.

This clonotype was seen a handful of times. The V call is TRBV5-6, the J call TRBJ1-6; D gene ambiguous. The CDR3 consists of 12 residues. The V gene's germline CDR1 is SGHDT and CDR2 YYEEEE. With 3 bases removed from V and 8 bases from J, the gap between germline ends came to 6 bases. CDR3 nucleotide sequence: TGTGCCAGCAGCTCGAGTTATTCACCCCTCCACTTT. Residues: CASSSSYSPLHF.

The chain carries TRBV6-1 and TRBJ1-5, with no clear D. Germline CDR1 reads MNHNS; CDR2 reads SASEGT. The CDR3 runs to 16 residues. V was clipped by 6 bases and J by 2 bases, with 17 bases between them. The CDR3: CASSHTGSTGNQPQHF. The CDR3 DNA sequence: TGTGCCAGCAGCCATACCGGGTCTACCGGCAATCAGCCCCAGCATTTT.

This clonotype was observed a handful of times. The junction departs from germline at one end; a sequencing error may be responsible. The CDR3 region is CSARGPDRTGNTIYF. In DNA form, the CDR3 reads TGCAGTGCGAGAGGCCCAGACAGGACTGGAAACACCATATATTTT. This chain uses TRBV20-1 with TRBJ1-3; the D gene is possibly TRBD1 (6 bases). This CDR3 contains 15 residues. Germline V gene lookup returns CDR1 DFQATT and CDR2 SNEGSKA (reference sequence).